This TCR beta chain was found in a study of immune evolution from preneoplasia to lung adenocarcinoma. Study results and limitations: Top clone frequencies peaked in normal lung, apparently declining through invasive adenocarcinoma.

Profiling relied on immunoSEQ multiplex PCR, and the TCRdb table lists in-frame clones only, not all of them. The table shows about 5,000 clones, with around 80% occurring only once. Resections took place in Japan or China from about 2013 to 2017. Macro-dissection enriched premalignant or tumor cells before nucleic acid extraction. The V gene's germline CDR1 is SQVTM and CDR2 ANQGSEA. The CDR3 is made up of 15 amino acids. V was cut by 0 bases and J by 5 bases, with 13 bases left in between. Regarding this clone: Its antigen remains unknown.

The chain links TRBV29-1 to TRBJ1-4; D possibly corresponds to TRBD1 (5 bases). This sequence was found in a person aged 70 to 79 with lung adenocarcinoma. The sample taken for sequencing was FFPE minimally invasive lung adenocarcinoma tissue. CDR3 residues: CSVEDPGSPNEKLFF. The CDR3 bases are TGCAGCGTTGAAGATCCAGGGTCCCCCAATGAAAAACTGTTTTTT.